Sequencing of this T cell receptor beta chain was carried out in a study of blood T cell repertoires in COVID-19. At the level of the study: Sample material is recorded as cDNA or gDNA derived from T cells, B-cell-depleted T cells, or PBMCs.

In the original workflow: Quantification of nucleated cells was approximated via reference gene primer amplification. Sequencing used immunoSEQ multiplex PCR; TCRdb keeps in-frame clones, though not all of them. From that table come the V and J calls and clone size; the DNA was used to work out D and trimming. The sample consists of roughly 180,000 clones, roughly 80% of them appearing once. Trimming removed 7 bases from V and 4 bases from J; junction bases left unmatched: 12. Germline loops: CDR1 LNHDA, CDR2 SQIVND (reference sequence). The CDR3 spans 16 residues. Individuals aged roughly 18 to 95 years were recruited from approximately 24 US areas. Self-reported history from a screening survey and questionnaire set each donor's cohort.

This clonotype was obtained from a woman aged 40-49 years with acute COVID-19. Sequencing used PBMCs or T cells enriched from blood (not recorded which). The chain has TRBV19 and TRBJ1-2; 10 nucleotides line up with TRBD1. The CDR3 nucleotides are TGTGCCAGTATAGGGGTCACCGGGACAGGGGCCTATGGCTACACCTTC. Translated, it gives CASIGVTGTGAYGYTF.